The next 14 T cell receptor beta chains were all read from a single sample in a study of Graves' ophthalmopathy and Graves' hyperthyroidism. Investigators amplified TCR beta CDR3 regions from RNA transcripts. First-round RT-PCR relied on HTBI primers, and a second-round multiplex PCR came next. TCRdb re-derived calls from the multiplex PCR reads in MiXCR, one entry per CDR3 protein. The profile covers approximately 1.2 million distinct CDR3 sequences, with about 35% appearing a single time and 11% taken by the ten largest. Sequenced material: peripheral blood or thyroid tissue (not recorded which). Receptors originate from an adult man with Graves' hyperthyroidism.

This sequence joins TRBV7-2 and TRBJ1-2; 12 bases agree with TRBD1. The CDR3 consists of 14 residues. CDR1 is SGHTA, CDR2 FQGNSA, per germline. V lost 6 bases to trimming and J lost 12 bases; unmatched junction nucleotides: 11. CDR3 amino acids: CASRPGTGGFGNTF. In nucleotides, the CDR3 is TGTGCCAGCAGACCAGGGACAGGGGGCTTTGGAAACACCTTC. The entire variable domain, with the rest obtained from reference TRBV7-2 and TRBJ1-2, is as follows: GAGVSQSPSNKVTEKGKDVELRCDPISGHTALYWYRQSLGQGLEFLIYFQGNSAPDKSGLPSDRFSAERTGGSVSTLTIQRTQQEDSAVYLCASRPGTGGFGNTFGSGTRLTVV.

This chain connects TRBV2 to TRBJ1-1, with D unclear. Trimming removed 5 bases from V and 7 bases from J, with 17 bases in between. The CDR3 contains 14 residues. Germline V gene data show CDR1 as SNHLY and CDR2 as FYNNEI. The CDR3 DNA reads TGTGCCAGCAGTCCGAGAGGAGGGCGAAGTGAAGCTTTCTTT. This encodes CASSPRGGRSEAFF.

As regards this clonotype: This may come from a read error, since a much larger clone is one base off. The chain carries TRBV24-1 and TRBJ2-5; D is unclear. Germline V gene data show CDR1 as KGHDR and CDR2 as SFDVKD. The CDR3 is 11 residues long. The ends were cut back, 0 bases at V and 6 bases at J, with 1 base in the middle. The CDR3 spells CATSDLKTQYF. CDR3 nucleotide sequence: TGTGCCACCAGTGATTTGAAGACCCAGTACTTC.

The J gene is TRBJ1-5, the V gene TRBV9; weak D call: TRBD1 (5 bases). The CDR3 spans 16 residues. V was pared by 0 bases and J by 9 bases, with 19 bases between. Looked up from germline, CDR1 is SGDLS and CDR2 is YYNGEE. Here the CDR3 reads CASSVGDAGASRPQHF. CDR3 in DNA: TGTGCCAGCAGCGTAGGAGATGCTGGGGCCAGTCGGCCCCAGCATTTT.

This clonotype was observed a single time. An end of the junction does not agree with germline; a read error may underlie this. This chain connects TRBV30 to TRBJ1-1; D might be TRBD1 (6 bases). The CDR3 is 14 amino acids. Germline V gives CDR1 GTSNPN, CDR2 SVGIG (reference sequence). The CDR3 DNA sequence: TGTGCCTGGAACACGGACAGACAGAACACTGGAGCTTTCTTT. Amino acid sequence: CAWNTDRQNTGAFF.

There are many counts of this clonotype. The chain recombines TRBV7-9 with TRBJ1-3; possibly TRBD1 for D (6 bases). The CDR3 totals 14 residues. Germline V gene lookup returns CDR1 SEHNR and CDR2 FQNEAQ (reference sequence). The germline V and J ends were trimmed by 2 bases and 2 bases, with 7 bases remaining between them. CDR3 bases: TGTGCCAGCAGCTTACAGGGGACTGGAAACACCATATATTTT. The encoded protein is CASSLQGTGNTIYF.

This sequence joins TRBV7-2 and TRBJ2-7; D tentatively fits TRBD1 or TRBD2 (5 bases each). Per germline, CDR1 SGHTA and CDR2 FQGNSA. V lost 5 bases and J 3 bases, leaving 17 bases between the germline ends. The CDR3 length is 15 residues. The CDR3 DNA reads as TGTGCCAGCAGCCTCGGGGCCGCCTCAATCTACGAGCAGTACTTC. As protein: CASSLGAASIYEQYF.

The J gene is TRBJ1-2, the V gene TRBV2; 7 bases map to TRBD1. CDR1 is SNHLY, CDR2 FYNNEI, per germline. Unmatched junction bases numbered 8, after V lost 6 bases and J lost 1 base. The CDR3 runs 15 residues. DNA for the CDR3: TGTGCCAGCAGCTTACGGAACAGGGGTAACTATGGCTACACCTTC. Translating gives CASSLRNRGNYGYTF. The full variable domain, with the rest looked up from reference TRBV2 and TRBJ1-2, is EPEVTQTPSHQVTQMGQEVILRCVPISNHLYFYWYRQILGQKVEFLVSFYNNEISEKSEIFDDQFSVERPDGSNFTLKIRSTKLEDSAMYFCASSLRNRGNYGYTFGSGTRLTVV.

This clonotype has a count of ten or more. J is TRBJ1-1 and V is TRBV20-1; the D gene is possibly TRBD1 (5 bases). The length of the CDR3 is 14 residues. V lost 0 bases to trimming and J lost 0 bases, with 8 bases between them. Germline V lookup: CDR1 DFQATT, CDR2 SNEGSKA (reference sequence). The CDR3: CSARDGGMNTEAFF. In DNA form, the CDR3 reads TGCAGTGCTAGAGATGGGGGAATGAACACTGAAGCTTTCTTT.

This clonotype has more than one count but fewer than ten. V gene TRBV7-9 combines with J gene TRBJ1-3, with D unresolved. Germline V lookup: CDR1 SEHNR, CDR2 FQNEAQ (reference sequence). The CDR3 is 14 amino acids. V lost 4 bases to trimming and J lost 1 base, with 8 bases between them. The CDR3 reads CASSSQDSGNTIYF. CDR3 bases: TGTGCCAGCAGCTCGCAGGATTCTGGAAACACCATATATTTT.

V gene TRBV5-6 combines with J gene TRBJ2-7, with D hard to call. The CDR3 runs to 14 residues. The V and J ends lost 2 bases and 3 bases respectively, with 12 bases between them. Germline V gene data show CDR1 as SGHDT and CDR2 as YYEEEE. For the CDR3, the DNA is TGTGCCAGCAGCTTCCCCGGAGCGTTCTACGAGCAGTACTTC. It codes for CASSFPGAFYEQYF. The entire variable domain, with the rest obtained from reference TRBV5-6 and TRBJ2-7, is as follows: DAGVTQSPTHLIKTRGQQVTLRCSPKSGHDTVSWYQQALGQGPQFIFQYYEEEERQRGNFPDRFSGHQFPNYSSELNVNALLLGDSALYLCASSFPGAFYEQYFGPGTRLTVT.

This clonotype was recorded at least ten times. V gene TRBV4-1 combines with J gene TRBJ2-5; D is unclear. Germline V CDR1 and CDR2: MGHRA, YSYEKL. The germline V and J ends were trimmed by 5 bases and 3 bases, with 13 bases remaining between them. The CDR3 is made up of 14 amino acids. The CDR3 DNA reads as TGCGCCAGCAGCGACCGGGCCGGTAAAGAGACCCAGTACTTC. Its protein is CASSDRAGKETQYF.

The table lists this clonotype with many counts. In DNA form, the CDR3 reads TGCAGCGTTGTTGGAACCGGGGGTCTTGCTGGGGCCAACGTCCTGACTTTC. Its protein is CSVVGTGGLAGANVLTF. J is TRBJ2-6 and V is TRBV29-1, with TRBD2 as a possible D gene (6 bases). Trimming cost V 4 bases and J 2 bases, with 18 bases left between them. This CDR3 contains 17 residues. Germline V gene sequence: CDR1 SQVTM, CDR2 ANQGSEA.

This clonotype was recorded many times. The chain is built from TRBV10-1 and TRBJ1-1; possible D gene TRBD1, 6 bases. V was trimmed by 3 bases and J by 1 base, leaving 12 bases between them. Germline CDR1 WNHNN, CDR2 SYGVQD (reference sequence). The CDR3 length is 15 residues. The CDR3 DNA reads TGCGCCAGCAGTGATACACCGGGACAGAACACTGAAGCTTTCTTT. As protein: CASSDTPGQNTEAFF.